This TCR beta chain was recorded in a study of blood T cell repertoires in COVID-19. Germline loops: CDR1 MDHEN, CDR2 SYDVKM. CDR3 length: 14 amino acids. V shed 5 bases, J shed 0 bases, and the junction held 4 bases outside the gene matches. The authors' processing: Amplification from reference gene primers served as the basis for estimated nucleated cell counts. The protocol was immunoSEQ multiplex PCR, while the TCRdb copy is restricted to in-frame clones and leaves out a portion. Clone size and V and J calls were adopted from that table, with D and trimming inferred from the DNA. In the table there are 110,000 or so clones, approximately 92% of which are singletons.

Sequenced input: peripheral blood. The chain uses TRBV28 and TRBJ2-7, with 7 bases lining up with TRBD1. The clonotype was recovered from a man in his 70s with active or convalescent COVID-19. The CDR3: CASSTGQASYEQYF. DNA for the CDR3: TGTGCCAGCAGTACCGGACAGGCCTCCTACGAGCAGTACTTC.